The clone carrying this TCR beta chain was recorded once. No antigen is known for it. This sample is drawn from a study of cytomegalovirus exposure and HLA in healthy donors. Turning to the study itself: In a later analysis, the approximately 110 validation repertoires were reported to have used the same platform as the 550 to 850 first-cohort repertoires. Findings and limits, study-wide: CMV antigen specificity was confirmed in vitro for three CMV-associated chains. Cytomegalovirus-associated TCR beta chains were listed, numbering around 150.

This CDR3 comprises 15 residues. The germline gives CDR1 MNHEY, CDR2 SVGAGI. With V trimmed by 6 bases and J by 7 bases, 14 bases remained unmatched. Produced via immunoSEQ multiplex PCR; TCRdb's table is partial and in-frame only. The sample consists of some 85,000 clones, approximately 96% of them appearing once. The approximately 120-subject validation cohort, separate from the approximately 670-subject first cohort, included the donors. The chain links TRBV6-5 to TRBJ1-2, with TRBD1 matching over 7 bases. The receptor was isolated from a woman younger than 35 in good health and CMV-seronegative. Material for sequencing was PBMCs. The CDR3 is CASRSLIAGGSGYTF. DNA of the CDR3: TGTGCCAGCAGATCCCTTATCGCAGGGGGTAGTGGCTACACCTTC.